A selection of T cell receptor beta chains follows, all from one sample in a study of T cell responses to AZD1222 COVID-19 vaccine. Repertoires were generated with immunoSEQ multiplex PCR, while TCRdb's copy carries only in-frame clones and drops some. Here the sample spans 130,000 or so clones, over 75% being singletons. The input for sequencing was peripheral blood, taken on day 0 of AZD1222 vaccination. These receptors all stem from an adult in good health. CDR3s include the opening cysteine and the closing phenylalanine or tryptophan. A clone size is listed for some rows: how often the clone was seen (once, few, many), or a class if it is expanded.

J gene: TRBJ2-7
clone size: .
V gene: TRBV5-1
CDR3 protein: CASSWDNGQREQYF

J gene: TRBJ1-5
clone size: .
V gene: TRBV5-5
CDR3 protein: CASSLSQGRNQPQHF

J gene: TRBJ1-3
clone size: .
V gene: TRBV7-8
CDR3 protein: CASSFSAGRAGNTIYF

J gene: TRBJ2-7
clone size: .
V gene: TRBV27
CDR3 protein: CASSQRGLGSYEQYF

J gene: TRBJ1-4
clone size: .
V gene: TRBV3-1/TRBV3-2
CDR3 protein: CASSPTTNEKLFF

J gene: TRBJ2-4
clone size: .
V gene: TRBV7-2
CDR3 protein: CASRIAGGPKNIQYF

J gene: TRBJ2-1
clone size: .
V gene: TRBV13
CDR3 protein: CASSFDGRSSYNEQFF

J gene: TRBJ2-7
clone size: once
V gene: TRBV15
CDR3 protein: CATSGDPSYEQYF

J gene: TRBJ2-1
clone size: few
V gene: TRBV6-2/TRBV6-3
CDR3 protein: CASSAPGRLNEQFF

J gene: TRBJ1-2
clone size: .
V gene: TRBV18
CDR3 protein: CASSPMQRGADYGYTF

J gene: TRBJ2-3
clone size: .
V gene: TRBV11-3
CDR3 protein: CASSLGAVTDTQYF

J gene: TRBJ1-5
clone size: .
V gene: TRBV29-1
CDR3 protein: CSVGQSNQPQHF

J gene: TRBJ2-7
clone size: many
V gene: TRBV29-1
CDR3 protein: CSAESPGGSYEQYF

J gene: TRBJ2-3
clone size: .
V gene: TRBV7-8
CDR3 protein: CASSPFAQRTDTQYF

J gene: TRBJ1-1
clone size: .
V gene: TRBV6-1
CDR3 protein: CASSERYANTEAFF

J gene: TRBJ2-7
clone size: once
V gene: TRBV4-3
CDR3 protein: CASSQEGRGSYEQYF

J gene: TRBJ1-3
clone size: .
V gene: TRBV27
CDR3 protein: CASSWQAGGNTIYF

J gene: TRBJ2-7
clone size: .
V gene: TRBV28
CDR3 protein: CASTSPPVEQYF

J gene: TRBJ1-2
clone size: .
V gene: TRBV5-1
CDR3 protein: CASSLEGAHGYTF

J gene: TRBJ2-1
clone size: .
V gene: TRBV7-9
CDR3 protein: CASSDLLSRGRINEQFF

J gene: TRBJ1-5
clone size: .
V gene: TRBV28
CDR3 protein: CASSFINQPQHF

J gene: TRBJ1-2
clone size: .
V gene: TRBV6-5
CDR3 protein: CASSYSGSGGSYGYTF

J gene: TRBJ1-1
clone size: .
V gene: TRBV5-6
CDR3 protein: CASSPLLNTEAFF

J gene: TRBJ2-1
clone size: few
V gene: TRBV27
CDR3 protein: CASTRTSGDNEQFF

J gene: TRBJ1-5
clone size: .
V gene: TRBV7-2
CDR3 protein: CASSIRQGNQPQHF

J gene: TRBJ1-3
clone size: .
V gene: TRBV19
CDR3 protein: CASSMPRRSSGNTIYF

J gene: TRBJ2-7
clone size: .
V gene: TRBV7-9
CDR3 protein: CASSLQGADEQYF

J gene: TRBJ1-2
clone size: .
V gene: TRBV5-4
CDR3 protein: CASSLVQDGYTF

J gene: TRBJ2-5
clone size: once
V gene: TRBV13
CDR3 protein: CASSQTQWETQYF

J gene: TRBJ1-3
clone size: once
V gene: TRBV5-1
CDR3 protein: CASSPRVAGYPSGNTIYF

J gene: TRBJ2-2
clone size: .
V gene: TRBV7-9
CDR3 protein: CASSFISGGNTGELFF

J gene: TRBJ1-6
clone size: .
V gene: TRBV2
CDR3 protein: CASSPWWEGTDSPLHF

J gene: TRBJ2-1
clone size: once
V gene: TRBV5-6
CDR3 protein: CASSFGQGAYNEQFF

J gene: TRBJ1-5
clone size: .
V gene: TRBV19
CDR3 protein: CASSPRARAQPQHF

J gene: TRBJ2-3
clone size: .
V gene: TRBV2
CDR3 protein: CASSIRDRADTDTQYF

J gene: TRBJ1-2
clone size: few
V gene: TRBV5-5
CDR3 protein: CASSLLRGNYGYTF

J gene: TRBJ1-5
clone size: .
V gene: TRBV27
CDR3 protein: CASSLYHSNQPQHF

J gene: TRBJ1-3
clone size: .
V gene: TRBV6-5
CDR3 protein: CASSPLDSSGNTIYF

J gene: TRBJ2-7
clone size: .
V gene: TRBV10-3
CDR3 protein: CAISVTGPEQYF

J gene: TRBJ2-1
clone size: .
V gene: TRBV14
CDR3 protein: CASSPPGTGGNEQFF